A selection of T cell receptor beta chains follows, all from one sample in a study of blood T cell repertoires in COVID-19. Sequencing used immunoSEQ multiplex PCR; TCRdb keeps in-frame clones, though not all of them. The repertoire has 110,000 to 150,000 clones, over 75% of them found once; the top ten carry around 45%. The sample taken for sequencing was peripheral blood. These receptors were obtained from a human donor in a cohort sampled during active COVID-19. Both conserved end residues are part of each CDR3. Each record gives: CDR3 protein, CDR3 DNA, J gene, clone size, V gene, D gene. The D gene is left open where the match is weak. A row's size may be missing; if present it is once, few, many or a size class.

CDR3aa: CASSTYVAPFYGYTF
CDR3nt: TGTGCCAGTAGTACCTACGTTGCACCCTTCTATGGCTACACCTTC
j_gene: TRBJ1-2
abundance: .
v_gene: TRBV19
d_gene: .

CDR3aa: CASSCGGEGLNTEAFF
CDR3nt: TGTGCCAGCAGTTGCGGGGGGGAGGGACTGAACACTGAAGCTTTCTTT
j_gene: TRBJ1-1
abundance: .
v_gene: TRBV28
d_gene: .

CDR3aa: CASSQDWDRGYNEQYF
CDR3nt: TGTGCCAGCAGCCAAGATTGGGACAGGGGGTACAACGAGCAGTACTTC
j_gene: TRBJ2-7
abundance: .
v_gene: TRBV4-2
d_gene: TRBD1

CDR3aa: CATSETAGDGYTF
CDR3nt: TGTGCCACCAGTGAGACTGCAGGGGATGGCTACACCTTC
j_gene: TRBJ1-2
abundance: .
v_gene: TRBV24-1
d_gene: .

CDR3aa: CSVKQGTDTQYF
CDR3nt: TGCAGCGTCAAACAGGGCACAGATACGCAGTATTTT
j_gene: TRBJ2-3
abundance: .
v_gene: TRBV29-1
d_gene: .

CDR3aa: CASSFRGADTEAFF
CDR3nt: TGTGCCAGCAGCTTTCGGGGGGCGGACACTGAAGCTTTCTTT
j_gene: TRBJ1-1
abundance: .
v_gene: TRBV11-2
d_gene: .

CDR3aa: CASSQARNYGYTF
CDR3nt: TGTGCCAGCAGCCAAGCCCGGAACTATGGCTACACCTTC
j_gene: TRBJ1-2
abundance: .
v_gene: TRBV3-1/TRBV3-2
d_gene: .

CDR3aa: CASTLDRRRESYGYTF
CDR3nt: TGTGCCAGTACTTTGGACAGGCGAAGGGAAAGCTATGGCTACACCTTC
j_gene: TRBJ1-2
abundance: .
v_gene: TRBV19
d_gene: TRBD1

CDR3aa: CASSPNHRQGDEKLFF
CDR3nt: TGTGCCAGCAGCCCTAACCATCGACAGGGGGACGAAAAACTGTTTTTT
j_gene: TRBJ1-4
abundance: .
v_gene: TRBV11-1
d_gene: TRBD1

CDR3aa: CASSLGPRAQPQHF
CDR3nt: TGTGCCAGCAGCTTGGGGCCGCGGGCTCAGCCCCAGCATTTT
j_gene: TRBJ1-5
abundance: .
v_gene: TRBV5-6
d_gene: .

CDR3aa: CASSLNYPGSGNTIYF
CDR3nt: TGTGCCAGCAGCTTAAACTATCCGGGGTCAGGAAACACCATATATTTT
j_gene: TRBJ1-3
abundance: .
v_gene: TRBV7-2
d_gene: .

CDR3aa: CASSPSTGGAETQYF
CDR3nt: TGTGCCAGCAGCCCTTCGACAGGGGGCGCGGAGACCCAGTACTTC
j_gene: TRBJ2-5
abundance: once
v_gene: TRBV7-9
d_gene: TRBD1

CDR3aa: CASNSQETQYF
CDR3nt: TGTGCCAGCAACAGCCAAGAGACCCAGTACTTC
j_gene: TRBJ2-5
abundance: .
v_gene: TRBV2
d_gene: .

CDR3aa: CASSEGFGTIYF
CDR3nt: TGTGCCAGCAGTGAAGGGTTCGGGACCATATATTTT
j_gene: TRBJ1-3
abundance: .
v_gene: TRBV6-1
d_gene: .

CDR3aa: CASSLRWSSGGAQTQYF
CDR3nt: TGTGCCAGCAGCTTAAGGTGGTCTAGCGGGGGGGCCCAGACCCAGTACTTC
j_gene: TRBJ2-5
abundance: .
v_gene: TRBV7-2
d_gene: TRBD2

CDR3aa: CASSWGSNTGELFF
CDR3nt: TGTGCCAGCAGTTGGGGCTCTAACACCGGGGAGCTGTTTTTT
j_gene: TRBJ2-2
abundance: .
v_gene: TRBV28
d_gene: .

CDR3aa: CASSQNRETLAYEQYF
CDR3nt: TGCGCCAGCAGCCAGAACAGGGAAACTCTCGCCTACGAGCAGTACTTC
j_gene: TRBJ2-7
abundance: .
v_gene: TRBV4-1
d_gene: .

CDR3aa: CASSFGGGPYNEQFF
CDR3nt: TGTGCCAGCAGCTTTGGGGGGGGGCCCTACAATGAGCAGTTCTTC
j_gene: TRBJ2-1
abundance: .
v_gene: TRBV5-6
d_gene: .

CDR3aa: CARKSGETQYF
CDR3nt: TGTGCCAGAAAAAGCGGGGAGACCCAGTACTTC
j_gene: TRBJ2-5
abundance: .
v_gene: TRBV2
d_gene: .

CDR3aa: CASSYRDRGDRGSPLHF
CDR3nt: TGTGCCAGCAGCTACCGGGACAGGGGAGACAGGGGATCACCCCTCCACTTT
j_gene: TRBJ1-6
abundance: few
v_gene: TRBV5-4
d_gene: TRBD1

CDR3aa: CASSVDGWGGEKLFF
CDR3nt: TGTGCCAGCAGCGTAGATGGCTGGGGGGGCGAAAAACTGTTTTTT
j_gene: TRBJ1-4
abundance: .
v_gene: TRBV9
d_gene: .

CDR3aa: CASSSGVNTGELFF
CDR3nt: TGCGCCAGCAGCTCGGGGGTGAACACCGGGGAGCTGTTTTTT
j_gene: TRBJ2-2
abundance: .
v_gene: TRBV5-1
d_gene: .

CDR3aa: CASSQGLVAGEQFF
CDR3nt: TGTGCCAGCAGCCAGGGACTAGTTGCCGGTGAGCAGTTCTTC
j_gene: TRBJ2-1
abundance: .
v_gene: TRBV3-1/TRBV3-2
d_gene: TRBD2

CDR3aa: CASSSRWDYLSTDTQYF
CDR3nt: TGTGCCAGCAGCTCCCGATGGGACTACTTAAGCACAGATACGCAGTATTTT
j_gene: TRBJ2-3
abundance: .
v_gene: TRBV11-3
d_gene: TRBD2